This TCR beta chain was identified during a study of kidney transplant recipient with SARS-CoV-2 infection. Each CDR3 protein gets one entry after TCRdb re-called the reads with MiXCR. The sample lists 200,000 to 300,000 distinct CDR3 sequences, 25% to 30% occurring once. The receptor's source is a male patient in his 30s who had COVID-19 and was a kidney transplant recipient. The graft donor may have contributed some T cells. The starting material was a blood sample, obtained at baseline and on day 111 from a kidney transplant recipient.

The CDR3 spells CASRIAIAAVMQDTQYF. Here the CDR3 DNA reads TGTGCCAGCAGAATCGCAATAGCTGCAGTCATGCAAGATACGCAGTATTTT. V is TRBV21-1 and J is TRBJ2-3. TRBV21-1 counts as a pseudogene. The CDR3 length is 17 residues.